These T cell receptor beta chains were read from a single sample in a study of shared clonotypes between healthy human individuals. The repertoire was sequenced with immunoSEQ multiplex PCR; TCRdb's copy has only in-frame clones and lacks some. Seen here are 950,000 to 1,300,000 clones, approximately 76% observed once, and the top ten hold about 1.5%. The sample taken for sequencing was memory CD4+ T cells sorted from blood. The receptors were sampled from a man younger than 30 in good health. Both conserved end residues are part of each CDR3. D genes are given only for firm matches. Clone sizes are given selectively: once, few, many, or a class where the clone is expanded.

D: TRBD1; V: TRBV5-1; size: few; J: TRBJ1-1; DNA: TGCGCCAGTGGGGGTCGCACAGGGGGAAACACTGAAGCTTTCTTT; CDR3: CASGGRTGGNTEAFF
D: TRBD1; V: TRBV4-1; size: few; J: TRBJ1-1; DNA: TGCGCCAGCAAGATTCCGGGACAGGGATTGAACACTGAAGCTTTCTTT; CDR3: CASKIPGQGLNTEAFF
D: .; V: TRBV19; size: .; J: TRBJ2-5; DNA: TGTGCCAGCCAACAGGGCGGTGGAGAGACCCAGTACTTC; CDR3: CASQQGGGETQYF
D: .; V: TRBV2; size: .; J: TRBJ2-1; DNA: TGTGCCAGCAGTGAATTCTCGGCCAATGAGCAGTTCTTC; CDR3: CASSEFSANEQFF
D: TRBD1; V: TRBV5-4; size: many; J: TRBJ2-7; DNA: TGTGCCAGCAGCCCAACCCTGGGACAGAGTTACGAGCAGTACTTC; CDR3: CASSPTLGQSYEQYF
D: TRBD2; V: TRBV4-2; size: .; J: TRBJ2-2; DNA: TGTGCCAGCAGGTCCTCTAGCGGGGGGGCCGGGGAGCTGTTTTTT; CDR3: CASRSSSGGAGELFF
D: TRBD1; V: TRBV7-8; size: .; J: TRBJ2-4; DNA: TGTGCCAGCAGCTTATATTACAGGGGTGGAGACATTCAGTACTTC; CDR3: CASSLYYRGGDIQYF
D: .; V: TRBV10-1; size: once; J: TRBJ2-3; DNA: TGCGCCAGCAGTGGTGGTCAGAAAACGCAGTATTTT; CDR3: CASSGGQKTQYF
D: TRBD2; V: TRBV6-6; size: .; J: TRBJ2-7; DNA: TGTGCCAGCAGTCTTTCCCGGGGAGGGACTGGGGAGCAGTACTTC; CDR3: CASSLSRGGTGEQYF
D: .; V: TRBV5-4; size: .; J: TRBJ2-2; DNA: TGTGCCAGCAGCTTGGGCGGCCAGAACACCGGGGAGCTGTTTTTT; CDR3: CASSLGGQNTGELFF
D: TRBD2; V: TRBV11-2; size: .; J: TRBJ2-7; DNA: TGTGCCAGCAGCCCCCCGGAGCGGGATAGGGACGAGCAGTACTTC; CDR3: CASSPPERDRDEQYF
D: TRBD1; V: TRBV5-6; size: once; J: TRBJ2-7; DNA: TGTGCCAGCAGCAACCCCGGGACAGCTTACTACGAGCAGTACTTC; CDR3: CASSNPGTAYYEQYF
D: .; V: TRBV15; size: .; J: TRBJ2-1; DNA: TGTGCCACCAGCAGAGGTGGTAGTGTCCATGAGCAGTTCTTC; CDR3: CATSRGGSVHEQFF
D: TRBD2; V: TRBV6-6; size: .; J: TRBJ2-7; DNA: TGTGCCAGCAGTTTTAGCGGGGGCCCCTACGAGCAGTACTTC; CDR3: CASSFSGGPYEQYF
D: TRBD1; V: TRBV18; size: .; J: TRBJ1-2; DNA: TGTGCCAGCTCACGACAGGGGAACTATGGCTACACCTTC; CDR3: CASSRQGNYGYTF
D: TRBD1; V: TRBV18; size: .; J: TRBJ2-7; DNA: TGTGCCAGCTCACAAAGGGTAGGGACAGGGGGCGAGCAGTACTTC; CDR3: CASSQRVGTGGEQYF
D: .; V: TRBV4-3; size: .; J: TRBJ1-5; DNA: TGCGCCAGCAGCCAAGATGGGGGCGGTCAGCCCCAGCATTTT; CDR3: CASSQDGGGQPQHF
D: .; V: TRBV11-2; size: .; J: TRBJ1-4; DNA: TGTGCCAGCAGTCACAGGAGGAATTTTGAAAAACTGTTTTTT; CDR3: CASSHRRNFEKLFF
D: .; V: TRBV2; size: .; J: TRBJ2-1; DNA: TGTGCCAGCAGTGAAGATGGGATCGGGCAGTTCTTC; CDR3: CASSEDGIGQFF
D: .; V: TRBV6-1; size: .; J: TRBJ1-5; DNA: TGTGCCAGCAGGGGAGGGAATCAGCCCCAGCATTTT; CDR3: CASRGGNQPQHF
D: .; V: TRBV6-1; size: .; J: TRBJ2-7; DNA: TGTGCCAGCAACCCCCGACAGGACCCCTACGAGCAGTACTTC; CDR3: CASNPRQDPYEQYF
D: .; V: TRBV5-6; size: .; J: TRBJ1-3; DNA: TGTGCCAGCAGCTTAAAAACGGCCTCTGGAAACACCATATATTTT; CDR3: CASSLKTASGNTIYF
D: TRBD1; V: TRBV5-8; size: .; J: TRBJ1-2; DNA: TGTGCCAGCAGCTTGGGACAGGGGGCGAAGGGCTACACCTTC; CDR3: CASSLGQGAKGYTF
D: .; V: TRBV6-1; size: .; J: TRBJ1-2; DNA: TGTGCCAGCAGCAAGGAAGGGGGTGGCTACACCTTC; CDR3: CASSKEGGGYTF
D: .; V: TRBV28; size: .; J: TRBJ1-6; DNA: TGTGCCAGCAGTGCCCCCCCTGGGACCACACATTCACCCCTCCACTTT; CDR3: CASSAPPGTTHSPLHF
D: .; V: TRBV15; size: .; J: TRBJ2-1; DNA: TGTGCCACCAGCCAGGTTTACAATGAGCAGTTCTTC; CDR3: CATSQVYNEQFF
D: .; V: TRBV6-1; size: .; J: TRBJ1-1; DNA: TGTGCCAGCAGTCAACCTAATAAGGTCACTGAAGCTTTCTTT; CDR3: CASSQPNKVTEAFF
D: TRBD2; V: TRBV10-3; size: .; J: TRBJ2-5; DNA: TGTGCCATCAGCTCTTTCTGCGGGAGGGCCAGTTTTCCAGAGACCCAGTACTTC; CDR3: CAISSFCGRASFPETQYF
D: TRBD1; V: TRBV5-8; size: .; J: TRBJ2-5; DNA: TGTGCCAGCAGCTTGTCCGGACAGGGGCGAGAGACCCAGTACTTC; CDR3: CASSLSGQGRETQYF
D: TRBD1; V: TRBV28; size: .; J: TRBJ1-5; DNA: TGTGCCAGCAGTTTAGAAGGGACAGGGCGAAATCAGCCCCAGCATTTT; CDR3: CASSLEGTGRNQPQHF
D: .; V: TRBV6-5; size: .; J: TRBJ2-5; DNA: TGTGCCAGCAGTTACCTCGGACGCGGAGAGACCCAGTACTTC; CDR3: CASSYLGRGETQYF